This TCR beta chain was obtained from a study of radiotherapy plus CTLA-4 blockade in lung cancer. CDR3 length equals 16 residues. Chemo-refractory metastatic non-small-cell lung cancer patients underwent focal radiation alongside CTLA-4 blockade with ipilimumab. Profiled with immunoSEQ multiplex PCR; TCRdb holds only in-frame clones, not every one. The sample holds about 28,000 clones; over 60% are singletons and the top ten take approximately 15%. The sample in question was peripheral blood, obtained from a patient treated with radiotherapy plus ipilimumab. This receptor was identified in a human donor with non-small cell lung cancer that progressed on radiotherapy plus ipilimumab. This chain connects TRBV22-1 to TRBJ1-2. TRBV22-1 is flagged as a pseudogene. CDR3 in amino acids: CPGRESGKRKTYGYTF. The CDR3 DNA follows: TGTCCTGGGAGGGAGTCCGGAAAGAGAAAGACCTATGGCTACACCTTC.